Included here is one TCR beta chain sequence, with context. The antigen is not known. Some clones are missing from TCRdb's copy, which holds only in-frame ones; the method was immunoSEQ multiplex PCR. The sample includes 350,000 to 600,000 clones, nearly 90% of them seen just once. The record originates from a study of Ad26.COV2.S vaccination and SARS-CoV-2 variants. The wider study: It was the COV1001 Ad26.COV2.S trial arm that included the donor. Doses of Ad26.COV2.S were injected into muscle once or twice, 56 days apart.

Regarding the study as a whole: Reported findings describe substantial breadth in spike-specific CD8+ and CD4+ T cell responses following vaccination.

This CDR3 is 12 amino acids long. The germline V gene encodes CDR1 MNHEY and CDR2 SMNVEV (reference sequence). The V and J ends lost 2 bases and 8 bases respectively, with 6 bases between them. Noted treatment: around 19 received Ad26.COV2.S at low or high dose, single or two shots; 5 received placebo; per-sample allocation not given. Collection of samples fell on day 63 after the first vaccine or placebo injection. The chain employs TRBV27 and TRBJ2-2; D remains unclear. The sample here was peripheral blood, taken in a trial of Ad26.COV2.S vaccine versus placebo. The clonotype comes from a person between 18 and 60 years old who received the Ad26.COV2.S COVID-19 vaccine or a placebo. The CDR3 here is CASSLPWGELFF. CDR3 nucleotide sequence: TGTGCCAGCAGTTTACCCTGGGGGGAGCTGTTTTTT.